The 26 T cell receptor beta chains listed next were all sequenced from one sample in a study of cytomegalovirus exposure and HLA in healthy donors. PCR primers comprised 60 Vbeta and 13 Jbeta primers. Sequencing was performed with immunoSEQ multiplex PCR; in TCRdb, only in-frame clones are kept and a portion is missing. This table holds some 190,000 clones, approximately 80% found once. Sequenced input: PBMCs. The receptors stem from a man aged 35 to 55 in good health and CMV-seropositive.

The genes are TRBV5-1 and TRBJ2-3; D remains ambiguous. The CDR3 spans 13 residues. Germline CDR1 is SGHRS and CDR2 is YFSETQ. V lost 0 bases and J 7 bases, leaving 9 bases between the germline ends. For the CDR3, the DNA is TGCGCCAGCAGCTTGGGTATCGCGAATACGCAGTATTTT. Translated, it gives CASSLGIANTQYF.

For this clone: At one of its ends the junction is not consistent with the germline gene, which may arise from a read error. The V call is TRBV5-3, the J call TRBJ1-3; possibly TRBD1 for D (5 bases). TRBV5-3 carries the ORF label, with uncertain function. This CDR3 comprises 14 residues. The DNA for the CDR3 is TGTGCCAGCAGCTTTGGGGCCTCTGGAAACACCATATATTTT. Translating gives CASSFGASGNTIYF.

The V and J genes are TRBV6-1 and TRBJ2-2; 9 positions agree with TRBD2. This CDR3 contains 17 residues. Trimming removed 2 bases from V and 4 bases from J; junction bases left unmatched: 8. The germline V gene has CDR1 MNHNS and CDR2 SASEGT. The CDR3 DNA sequence: TGTGCCAGCAGTGAATGGGGCGGGAGGGCCGGCACCGGGGAGCTGTTTTTT. Protein sequence: CASSEWGGRAGTGELFF.

The chain couples TRBV7-9 to TRBJ2-2; 11 bases are a match to TRBD2. This CDR3 is built from 15 residues. Germline V lookup: CDR1 SEHNR, CDR2 FQNEAQ (reference sequence). The ends lost 5 bases at V and 4 bases at J; junction bases unmatched: 3. For the CDR3, the DNA is TGTGCCAGCAGCCCGGGGACTAGCGGCACCGGGGAGCTGTTTTTT. It encodes CASSPGTSGTGELFF.

The chain links TRBV4-1 to TRBJ1-2, with TRBD1 as a possible D gene (5 bases). V lost 1 base and J lost 0, with 12 bases in between. CDR1 is MGHRA, CDR2 YSYEKL, per germline. CDR3 length: 16 amino acids. The CDR3, as DNA: TGCGCCAGCAGCCAAGGACAGTCGCCTTCTAACTATGGCTACACCTTC. Its translation: CASSQGQSPSNYGYTF.

This clone was observed a handful of times. Other DNA sequences in this specimen translate into the identical CDR3. The chain couples TRBV2 to TRBJ1-3, with a tentative D call TRBD1 (6 bases). The CDR3 is 14 residues long. V was cut by 6 bases and J by 0 bases, with 9 bases left in between. From germline, CDR1 is SNHLY and CDR2 FYNNEI. This CDR3 is CASRQGSSGNTIYF. In nucleotides, the CDR3 is TGTGCCAGCAGACAGGGAAGCTCTGGAAACACCATATATTTT. The complete variable domain, with remaining parts taken from reference TRBV2 and TRBJ1-3, reads EPEVTQTPSHQVTQMGQEVILRCVPISNHLYFYWYRQILGQKVEFLVSFYNNEISEKSEIFDDQFSVERPDGSNFTLKIRSTKLEDSAMYFCASRQGSSGNTIYFGEGSWLTVV.

V usage is TRBV5-1 and J usage is TRBJ2-3, with unresolved D. Trimming shortened V by 6 bases and J by 10 bases, and 6 bases separated the two germline ends. Per the germline V gene, CDR1 is SGHRS and CDR2 is YFSETQ. The CDR3 is 9 amino acids. CDR3 coding DNA: TGCGCCAGCAAAGAGGCGCAGTATTTT. Its protein product is CASKEAQYF.

The genes are TRBV2 and TRBJ2-5; 9 positions agree with TRBD2. Germline trimming cut 7 bases from V and 5 bases from J; bases unmatched to any gene: 5. Per the germline V gene, CDR1 is SNHLY and CDR2 is FYNNEI. CDR3 length: 13 amino acids. DNA of the CDR3: TGTGCCAGCATGCGCGGGGGGGCCGAGACCCAGTACTTC. Protein product: CASMRGGAETQYF.

The rearrangement links TRBV18 to TRBJ1-1; TRBD1 matches 8 bases. J lost 4 bases, V lost 2 bases, and 9 bases had no gene match. This CDR3 spans 16 amino acids. The germline V gene encodes CDR1 KGHSH and CDR2 LQKENI. The CDR3 coding sequence is TGTGCCAGCTCACCAGACAGGGGAGAAGGAGGCACTGAAGCTTTCTTT. Its protein product is CASSPDRGEGGTEAFF.

The chain combines TRBV7-2 with TRBJ2-1; TRBD1 might be the D (8 bases). Trimming cost V 5 bases and J 7 bases, with 15 bases left between them. Germline CDR1 SGHTA, CDR2 FQGNSA. The length of the CDR3 is 14 residues. CDR3 sequence: CASSPQGGVNEQFF. In DNA form, the CDR3 reads TGTGCCAGCAGCCCACAGGGGGGGGTGAATGAGCAGTTCTTC.

The chain couples TRBV19 to TRBJ1-6, with TRBD1 matching over 7 bases. Germline V gives CDR1 LNHDA, CDR2 SQIVND (reference sequence). Trimming took 3 bases from V and 10 from J; bases not matched to a gene: 6. The CDR3 has 14 residues. This CDR3 is CASSMSQGESPLHF. CDR3 DNA: TGTGCCAGTAGTATGTCCCAGGGGGAATCACCCCTCCACTTT.

In its sample, this clone was seen once. The chain has TRBV4-2 and TRBJ2-7, with 7 bases fitting TRBD1. CDR1 is LGHNA, CDR2 YNFKEQ, per germline. The CDR3 loop spans 15 amino acids. V lost 1 base and J lost 2; bases outside the gene matches: 5. The CDR3 DNA is TGTGCCAGCAGCCAAGTTTGGGACAGAGCCTACGAGCAGTACTTC. Residues: CASSQVWDRAYEQYF.

The chain joins TRBV29-1 to TRBJ2-5; 7 nucleotides line up with TRBD1. V was pared by 3 bases and J by 3 bases, with 4 bases of the junction left unmatched. CDR3 length: 13 amino acids. Germline lookup yields CDR1 SQVTM and CDR2 ANQGSEA. CDR3 sequence: CSVDGQGEETQYF. In nucleotides, the CDR3 is TGCAGCGTTGATGGTCAGGGGGAAGAGACCCAGTACTTC.

V and J are TRBV18 and TRBJ1-2; TRBD1 aligns across 7 bases. V was pared by 6 bases and J by 3 bases, with 4 bases of the junction left unmatched. In germline, CDR1 is KGHSH, CDR2 LQKENI. The length of the CDR3 is 13 residues. The CDR3 bases are TGTGCCAGCTCCCACGACAGGGACTATGGCTACACCTTC. As protein: CASSHDRDYGYTF.

The rearrangement links TRBV2 to TRBJ1-5; a possible D gene is TRBD1 (6 bases). The CDR3 is 16 residues long. V lost 0 bases to trimming and J lost 4 bases, with 13 bases between them. Germline CDR1 SNHLY, CDR2 FYNNEI. The CDR3 nucleotides read TGTGCCAGCAGTGAAGCGCGGGGGGGCGGGAATCAGCCCCAGCATTTT. Protein sequence: CASSEARGGGNQPQHF.

The chain is built from TRBV7-2 and TRBJ2-2; a weak D match, TRBD2 (6 bases). Germline V gene sequence: CDR1 SGHTA, CDR2 FQGNSA. Trimming stripped 1 base from V and 5 bases from J, with 14 bases between. The CDR3 contains 16 residues. This CDR3 reads CASSLVGGKKTGELFF. In DNA form, the CDR3 reads TGTGCCAGCAGCTTAGTTGGGGGGAAGAAAACCGGGGAGCTGTTTTTT.

The rearrangement uses TRBV6-6 and TRBJ1-1; 7 nucleotides agree with TRBD1. The CDR3 runs to 15 residues. V was clipped by 2 bases and J by 5 bases; unmatched bases: 8. Germline lookup yields CDR1 MNHNY and CDR2 SVGAGI (reference sequence). Here the CDR3 DNA reads TGTGCCAGCAGTTACACGGACAGGCTCGGGACTGAAGCTTTCTTT. This sequence encodes CASSYTDRLGTEAFF.

This clone was detected only a few times. The chain combines TRBV2 with TRBJ2-1, with a tentative D call TRBD2 (5 bases). The CDR3 runs to 13 residues. Germline loops: CDR1 SNHLY, CDR2 FYNNEI. Trimming removed 3 bases at V and 9 bases at J, with 12 bases between. The CDR3 DNA reads as TGTGCCAGCAGTGAGGTTGGAGGCGGTGAGCAGTTCTTC. This codes for CASSEVGGGEQFF. The variable domain in full, completed from reference TRBV2 and TRBJ2-1, reads EPEVTQTPSHQVTQMGQEVILRCVPISNHLYFYWYRQILGQKVEFLVSFYNNEISEKSEIFDDQFSVERPDGSNFTLKIRSTKLEDSAMYFCASSEVGGGEQFFGPGTRLTVL.

The V and J genes are TRBV19 and TRBJ1-5, with 9 bases that match TRBD1. CDR3 length: 17 amino acids. CDR1 is LNHDA, CDR2 SQIVND, per germline (reference sequence). V trimming: 5 bases; J trimming: 1 base; junction bases outside the gene matches: 9. CDR3 in amino acids: CASSPGRQGVSNQPQHF. The CDR3 DNA follows: TGTGCCAGTAGTCCCGGGAGACAGGGGGTGAGCAATCAGCCCCAGCATTTT.

The chain is built from TRBV10-3 and TRBJ1-1; unclear D gene. From germline, CDR1 is ENHRY and CDR2 SYGVKD. The CDR3 spans 12 residues. Trimming stripped 10 bases from V and 1 base from J, with 10 bases between. CDR3 nucleotides: TGTGCCACCCGACACCCGAACACTGAAGCTTTCTTT. Protein sequence: CATRHPNTEAFF.

The chain combines TRBV27 with TRBJ2-5; the match to TRBD1 covers 10 bases. With 6 bases clipped from V and 5 bases from J, the junction kept 6 bases outside the gene matches. Looked up from germline, CDR1 is MNHEY and CDR2 is SMNVEV (reference sequence). CDR3 length: 14 amino acids. The CDR3 loop reads CASRKTGGGETQYF. The CDR3 DNA sequence: TGTGCCAGCAGGAAGACAGGGGGCGGGGAGACCCAGTACTTC.

This rearrangement joins TRBV5-5 to TRBJ2-7; 8 positions match TRBD1. This CDR3 is built from 16 residues. Unmatched junction bases numbered 6, after V lost 1 base and J lost 0 bases. Germline values: CDR1 SGHKS, CDR2 YYEKEE (reference sequence). CDR3 sequence: CASSLLPTGGSYEQYF. CDR3 DNA sequence: TGTGCCAGCAGCTTGCTACCAACAGGGGGCTCCTACGAGCAGTACTTC.

The gene calls are TRBV5-6 and TRBJ2-5; TRBD1 matches at 8 bases. Per the germline V gene, CDR1 is SGHDT and CDR2 is YYEEEE. The CDR3 runs 11 residues. J gave up 11 bases and V 8 bases, and 8 bases lay outside the gene matches. The CDR3 DNA follows: TGTGCCAGTCAGGGGGCCCGGGAGCAGTACTTC. Protein sequence: CASQGAREQYF.

The chain is built from TRBV4-2 and TRBJ2-7, with 8 bases identical to TRBD2. Germline V gives CDR1 LGHNA, CDR2 YNFKEQ. J gave up 7 bases and V 1 base, and 12 bases lay outside the gene matches. The CDR3 is 16 amino acids. The CDR3 here is CASSQVSSGLYVEQYF. The CDR3 bases are TGTGCCAGCAGCCAAGTTTCTAGCGGGCTCTATGTGGAGCAGTACTTC.

V is TRBV10-3 and J is TRBJ1-2, with 11 positions matching TRBD1. The CDR3 is made up of 15 amino acids. Germline lookup yields CDR1 ENHRY and CDR2 SYGVKD. V dropped 3 bases and J dropped 1; count of bases not matched to a gene: 1. The DNA of the CDR3 is TGTGCCATCAGTGAAGGGACAGGGGGTAACTATGGCTACACCTTC. It codes for CAISEGTGGNYGYTF.

This chain's CDR3 is CAISPGGQYEQYF. In DNA form, the CDR3 reads TGTGCCATCAGTCCCGGGGGGCAATACGAGCAGTACTTC. The rearrangement joins TRBV10-3 to TRBJ2-7; possible D gene TRBD2, 7 bases. The CDR3 loop spans 13 amino acids. V lost 5 bases, J lost 4 bases, and 12 bases lay in between. Germline V CDR1 and CDR2: ENHRY, SYGVKD.